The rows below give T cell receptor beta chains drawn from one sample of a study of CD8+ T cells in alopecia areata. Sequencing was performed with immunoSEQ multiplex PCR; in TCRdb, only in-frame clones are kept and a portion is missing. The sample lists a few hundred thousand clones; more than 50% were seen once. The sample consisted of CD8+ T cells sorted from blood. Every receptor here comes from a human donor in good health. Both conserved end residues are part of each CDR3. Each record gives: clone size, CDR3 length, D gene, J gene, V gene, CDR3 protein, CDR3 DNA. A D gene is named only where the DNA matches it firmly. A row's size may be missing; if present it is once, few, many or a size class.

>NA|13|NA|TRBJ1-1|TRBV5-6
CASSLGFYTEAFF
TGTGCCAGCAGCTTGGGGTTTTACACTGAAGCTTTCTTT
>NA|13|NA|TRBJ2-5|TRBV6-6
CASSYGALAAQYF
TGTGCCAGCAGTTACGGGGCGCTTGCGGCCCAGTACTTC
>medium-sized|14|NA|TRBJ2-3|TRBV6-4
CASSDSGGTDTQYF
TGTGCCAGCAGTGACTCAGGGGGCACAGATACGCAGTATTTT
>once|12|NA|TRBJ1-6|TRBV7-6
CASSPLNSPLHF
TGTGCCAGCAGTCCCCTGAATTCACCCCTCCACTTT
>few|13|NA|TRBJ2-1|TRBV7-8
CASSTQGFSEQFF
TGTGCCAGCAGCACTCAGGGGTTTAGTGAGCAGTTCTTC
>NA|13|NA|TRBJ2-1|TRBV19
CASSTTVYNEQFF
TGTGCCAGTAGTACGACAGTATACAATGAGCAGTTCTTC
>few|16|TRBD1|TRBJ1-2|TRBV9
CASSGALSGTDHGYTF
TGTGCCAGCAGCGGCGCCTTGTCCGGGACAGACCATGGCTACACCTTC
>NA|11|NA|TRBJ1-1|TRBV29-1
CSVVRGSEAFF
TGCAGCGTTGTACGTGGGTCTGAAGCTTTCTTT
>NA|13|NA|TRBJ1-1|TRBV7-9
CASSVGADTEAFF
TGTGCCAGCAGCGTCGGGGCAGACACTGAAGCTTTCTTT
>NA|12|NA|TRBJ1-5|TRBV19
CATADSNQPQHF
TGTGCCACCGCAGATAGCAATCAGCCCCAGCATTTT
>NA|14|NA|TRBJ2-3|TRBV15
CATSRDLLTDTQYF
TGTGCCACCAGCAGAGATCTCCTCACAGATACGCAGTATTTT
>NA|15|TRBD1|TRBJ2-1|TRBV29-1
CSAGGQGVSYNEQFF
TGCAGCGCGGGAGGACAGGGGGTAAGCTACAATGAGCAGTTCTTC
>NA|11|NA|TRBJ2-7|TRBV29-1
CSVMDVSEQYF
TGCAGCGTTATGGACGTGTCCGAGCAGTACTTC
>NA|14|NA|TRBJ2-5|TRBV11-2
CASSLDGREETQYF
TGTGCCAGCAGCTTAGACGGAAGGGAGGAGACCCAGTACTTC
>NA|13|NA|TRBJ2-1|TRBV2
CASSETSPNEQFF
TGTGCCAGCAGTGAAACTAGCCCCAATGAGCAGTTCTTC
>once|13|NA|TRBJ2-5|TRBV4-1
CASSQRQQETQYF
TGCGCCAGCAGCCAAAGACAGCAAGAGACCCAGTACTTC
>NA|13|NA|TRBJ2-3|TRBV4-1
CASSPLEADTQYF
TGCGCCAGCAGTCCTCTTGAGGCGGATACGCAGTATTTT
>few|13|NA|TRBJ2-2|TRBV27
CASSPRDTGELFF
TGTGCCAGCAGTCCCCGGGATACCGGGGAGCTGTTTTTT
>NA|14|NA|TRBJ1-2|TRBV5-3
CASSLRAADYGYTF
TGTGCCAGCAGCTTAAGGGCAGCCGACTATGGCTACACCTTC
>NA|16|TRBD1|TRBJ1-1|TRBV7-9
CASSPSPGQGPTEAFF
TGTGCCAGCAGCCCTAGCCCGGGACAGGGGCCTACTGAAGCTTTCTTT
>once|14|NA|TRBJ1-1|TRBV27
CASSRQNMNTEAFF
TGTGCCAGCAGTCGGCAGAACATGAACACTGAAGCTTTCTTT
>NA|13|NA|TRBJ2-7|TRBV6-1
CASVREASYEQYF
TGTGCCAGCGTCAGGGAGGCCTCCTACGAGCAGTACTTC
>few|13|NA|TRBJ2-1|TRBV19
CASSWGSYNEQFF
TGTGCCAGTAGTTGGGGCTCCTACAATGAGCAGTTCTTC
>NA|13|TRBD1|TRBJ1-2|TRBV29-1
CSVLTGRDYGYTF
TGCAGCGTCCTGACAGGGAGGGACTATGGCTACACCTTC
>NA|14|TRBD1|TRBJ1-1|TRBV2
CASSGDRGNTEAFF
TGTGCCAGCAGTGGGGACAGGGGGAACACTGAAGCTTTCTTT
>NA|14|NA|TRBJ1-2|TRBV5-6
CASREGHELYGYTF
TGTGCCAGCAGGGAGGGACATGAACTATATGGCTACACCTTC
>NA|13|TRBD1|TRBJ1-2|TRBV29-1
CSVEYGTARGYTF
TGCAGCGTCGAATATGGGACAGCGAGGGGCTACACCTTC
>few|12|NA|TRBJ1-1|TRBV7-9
CASSFTNTEAFF
TGTGCCAGCAGCTTTACGAACACTGAAGCTTTCTTT